What follows are 10 T cell receptor beta chains derived from one specimen sequenced in a study of cytomegalovirus exposure and HLA in healthy donors. With 60 Vbeta and 13 Jbeta primers, the PCR was carried out. The protocol was immunoSEQ multiplex PCR, while the TCRdb copy is restricted to in-frame clones and leaves out a portion. Of 55,000 to 80,000 clones in the sample, around 80% are singletons; the top ten hold around 3%. Material: PBMCs. These receptors originate from a woman aged 25 to 39 in good health and CMV-seronegative.

This clone came up a few times. The chain has TRBV5-4 and TRBJ1-5; D call uncertain. The ends were cut back, 1 base at V and 0 bases at J, with 8 bases in the middle. Germline-derived CDR1 and CDR2 are SGHNT and YYREEE (reference sequence). The CDR3 spans 15 residues. CDR3 nucleotide sequence: TGTGCCAGCAGCTTGTTGTCGGGTAGCAATCAGCCCCAGCATTTT. Its protein product is CASSLLSGSNQPQHF.

This chain joins TRBV15 and TRBJ1-2, with D tentatively TRBD1 (5 bases). Germline V gives CDR1 LNHNV, CDR2 YYDKDF (reference sequence). The CDR3 runs 14 residues. V was cut by 5 bases and J by 4 bases, with 14 bases left in between. The CDR3 DNA follows: TGTGCCACCAGCGGGGTGACAGAAACCTATGGCTACACCTTC. The encoded protein is CATSGVTETYGYTF.

V gene TRBV4-1 combines with J gene TRBJ1-2; D remains unclear. V dropped 1 base and J dropped 7 bases, with 10 bases sitting between them. Per the germline V gene, CDR1 is MGHRA and CDR2 is YSYEKL. The CDR3 length is 13 residues. The CDR3 region is CASSQGSLFGYTF. The CDR3 DNA reads TGCGCCAGCAGCCAAGGTAGCTTATTTGGCTACACCTTC.

This chain connects TRBV20-1 to TRBJ2-5; unclear D gene. Looked up from germline, CDR1 is DFQATT and CDR2 is SNEGSKA (reference sequence). Trimming took off 6 bases at V and 1 base at J, with 6 bases between the two ends. The CDR3 runs to 11 residues. CDR3 in amino acids: CSALSQETQYF. CDR3 coding DNA: TGCAGTGCGCTTAGCCAAGAGACCCAGTACTTC.

The V gene is TRBV10-3, the J gene TRBJ1-5; 10 bases map to TRBD1. The CDR3 contains 16 residues. Germline V lookup: CDR1 ENHRY, CDR2 SYGVKD. V dropped 0 bases and J dropped 4; count of bases not matched to a gene: 3. The CDR3 DNA reads as TGTGCCATCAGTGAGTCACAGGGACAGGGGAATCAGCCCCAGCATTTT. The encoded protein is CAISESQGQGNQPQHF.

The chain employs TRBV2 and TRBJ2-7; D remains unclear. The CDR3 has 15 amino acids. Germline CDR1 and CDR2: SNHLY and FYNNEI. Trimming shortened V by 8 bases and J by 5 bases, and 22 bases separated the two germline ends. The CDR3 reads CASVKPGLVGDEQYF. The CDR3 nucleotides read TGTGCCAGCGTTAAACCCGGCCTAGTAGGCGACGAGCAGTACTTC.

This clone was observed a few times. This chain connects TRBV29-1 to TRBJ1-2; unclear D gene. Trimming stripped 3 bases from V and 4 bases from J, with 21 bases between. The CDR3 totals 16 residues. Germline values: CDR1 SQVTM, CDR2 ANQGSEA. The CDR3 region has the DNA TGCAGCGTTGACCCCTTGTGGGCAGCCTCTCTCTATGGCTACACCTTC. Protein: CSVDPLWAASLYGYTF.

In DNA form, the CDR3 reads TGTGCTAGTGGTTTGGGCGAGGTCCCAGATACGCAGTATTTT. Translated, it gives CASGLGEVPDTQYF. V usage is TRBV12-5 and J usage is TRBJ2-3; D is ambiguous. Trimming cost V 1 base and J 4 bases, with 9 bases left between them. Germline V gene lookup returns CDR1 LGHNT and CDR2 FRNRAP. The CDR3 has 14 amino acids.

In nucleotides, the CDR3 is TGTGCCTGGAGTGTACAACCTGGAGAGACCCAGTACTTC. Protein sequence: CAWSVQPGETQYF. J is TRBJ2-5 and V is TRBV30; no clear D gene. The germline V and J ends were trimmed by 0 bases and 4 bases, with 9 bases remaining between them. CDR1 GTSNPN and CDR2 SVGIG come from the germline V gene (reference sequence). CDR3 length equals 13 residues.

The chain uses TRBV5-6 and TRBJ1-5; 12 bases are a match to TRBD1. V gave up 4 bases and J gave up 9 bases; unmatched junction bases: 5. Germline CDR1 SGHDT, CDR2 YYEEEE. CDR3 length equals 14 residues. As DNA, the CDR3 is TGTGCCAGCAGCCCGGGACAGGGGGCTCGGCCCCAGCATTTT. Its translation: CASSPGQGARPQHF.